These T cell receptor beta chains were read from a single sample in a study of blood T cell repertoires in COVID-19. Profiled with immunoSEQ multiplex PCR; TCRdb holds only in-frame clones, not every one. The table shows nearly 110,000 clones, with approximately 90% occurring only once. The sample comprised peripheral blood. The source is a man aged 50 to 59 with active or convalescent COVID-19. The CDR3 runs from the conserved cysteine through the conserved F or W. Each record gives: V gene, clone size, J gene, D gene, CDR3 protein, CDR3 DNA. The D gene is left open where the match is weak. The listing skips clone size in some rows; elsewhere it reads once, few, many or a size class.

V: TRBV29-1
size: NA
J: TRBJ2-3
D: TRBD1
CDR3: CSVESDRGSLYTDTQYF
DNA: TGCAGCGTTGAATCTGACAGGGGGTCTCTTTACACAGATACGCAGTATTTT

V: TRBV2
size: NA
J: TRBJ1-2
D: TRBD1
CDR3: CASHLGGTGGHGYTF
DNA: TGTGCCAGCCACCTGGGGGGGACAGGGGGCCATGGCTACACCTTC

V: TRBV10-1
size: NA
J: TRBJ2-3
D: NA
CDR3: CASSLARDTQYF
DNA: TGCGCCAGCAGTTTAGCTCGAGATACGCAGTATTTT

V: TRBV6-5
size: NA
J: TRBJ2-4
D: NA
CDR3: CASSYSRLTKNIQYF
DNA: TGTGCCAGCAGTTACTCGAGGTTGACCAAAAACATTCAGTACTTC

V: TRBV7-9
size: NA
J: TRBJ2-1
D: NA
CDR3: CASSLGSSVYNEQFF
DNA: TGTGCCAGCAGCTTAGGGTCTAGCGTGTACAATGAGCAGTTCTTC

V: TRBV6-5
size: NA
J: TRBJ1-1
D: NA
CDR3: CASLLGPPTEAFF
DNA: TGTGCCAGCCTGTTGGGGCCCCCCACTGAAGCTTTCTTT

V: TRBV27
size: NA
J: TRBJ1-2
D: NA
CDR3: CASSLEGLRGYTF
DNA: TGTGCCAGCAGTTTGGAGGGACTGCGTGGCTACACCTTC

V: TRBV3-1/TRBV3-2
size: NA
J: TRBJ2-3
D: TRBD2
CDR3: CASSPQHLSGGLGDTQYF
DNA: TGTGCCAGCAGCCCCCAACATCTTAGCGGGGGTCTAGGTGATACGCAGTATTTT

V: TRBV19
size: NA
J: TRBJ1-3
D: NA
CDR3: CASSPRQASGNTIYF
DNA: TGTGCCAGTAGTCCCCGACAGGCCTCTGGAAACACCATATATTTT

V: TRBV25-1
size: NA
J: TRBJ1-1
D: TRBD1
CDR3: CASSHPGQGNTEAFF
DNA: TGTGCCAGCAGTCACCCTGGACAGGGGAACACTGAAGCTTTCTTT

V: TRBV7-6
size: NA
J: TRBJ2-2
D: NA
CDR3: CASSSQVPGPTGELFF
DNA: TGTGCCAGCAGCTCCCAGGTGCCAGGGCCCACCGGGGAGCTGTTTTTT

V: TRBV7-6
size: NA
J: TRBJ2-1
D: TRBD2
CDR3: CASSLQAIAGVGNNEQFF
DNA: TGTGCCAGCAGCTTACAGGCCATAGCGGGAGTCGGCAACAATGAGCAGTTCTTC

V: TRBV18
size: NA
J: TRBJ1-4
D: NA
CDR3: CASSPGATSTNEKLFF
DNA: TGTGCCAGCTCACCGGGGGCAACCTCAACTAATGAAAAACTGTTTTTT

V: TRBV6-2/TRBV6-3
size: NA
J: TRBJ2-3
D: NA
CDR3: CASSSTGRYQTNTDTQYF
DNA: TGTGCCAGCAGCTCGACAGGAAGATATCAAACCAACACAGATACGCAGTATTTT

V: TRBV6-2/TRBV6-3
size: NA
J: TRBJ2-3
D: NA
CDR3: CASSHHPTSRLGTDTQYF
DNA: TGTGCCAGCAGCCACCACCCGACTTCTAGACTTGGCACAGATACGCAGTATTTT

V: TRBV19
size: NA
J: TRBJ1-3
D: NA
CDR3: CASRWDRGTGNTIYF
DNA: TGTGCCAGTAGATGGGATCGGGGGACTGGAAACACCATATATTTT

V: TRBV12-3/TRBV12-4
size: NA
J: TRBJ2-7
D: NA
CDR3: CASSVTYEQYF
DNA: TGTGCCAGCAGTGTCACCTACGAGCAGTACTTC

V: TRBV5-6
size: NA
J: TRBJ1-5
D: TRBD1
CDR3: CASSAGTGARNQPQHF
DNA: TGTGCCAGCAGCGCCGGGACAGGGGCTCGCAATCAGCCCCAGCATTTT

V: TRBV27
size: NA
J: TRBJ2-7
D: NA
CDR3: CASSPLRGRGSYEQYF
DNA: TGTGCCAGCAGCCCTTTGCGGGGGCGAGGCTCCTACGAGCAGTACTTC

V: TRBV28
size: NA
J: TRBJ2-3
D: TRBD2
CDR3: CASSLGLAGGPSTDTQYF
DNA: TGTGCCAGCAGTTTAGGACTAGCGGGTGGCCCCAGCACAGATACGCAGTATTTT

V: TRBV30
size: NA
J: TRBJ2-3
D: TRBD2
CDR3: CAWNLAGGPDTQYF
DNA: TGTGCCTGGAATCTAGCGGGAGGACCAGATACGCAGTATTTT

V: TRBV5-5
size: NA
J: TRBJ2-7
D: NA
CDR3: CASSPRGGGVVYEQYF
DNA: TGTGCCAGCAGCCCCAGGGGTGGCGGTGTCGTTTACGAGCAGTACTTC

V: TRBV4-1
size: NA
J: TRBJ1-1
D: NA
CDR3: CASSRRGTEAFF
DNA: TGCGCCAGCAGCCGACGCGGGACTGAAGCTTTCTTT

V: TRBV28
size: NA
J: TRBJ1-5
D: NA
CDR3: CASSLLSGGGNQPQHF
DNA: TGTGCCAGCAGTTTACTTTCGGGGGGGGGCAATCAGCCCCAGCATTTT

V: TRBV6-5
size: NA
J: TRBJ1-2
D: NA
CDR3: CASSVDSNYGYTF
DNA: TGTGCCAGCAGCGTCGACAGCAACTATGGCTACACCTTC

V: TRBV11-3
size: NA
J: TRBJ2-7
D: TRBD1
CDR3: CASSGQVSSYEQYF
DNA: TGTGCCAGCTCGGGACAGGTGAGCTCCTACGAGCAGTACTTC

V: TRBV7-2
size: NA
J: TRBJ2-3
D: TRBD2
CDR3: CASSLEETSGRGTQYF
DNA: TGTGCCAGCAGCTTAGAAGAGACTAGCGGGAGGGGTACGCAGTATTTT

V: TRBV27
size: NA
J: TRBJ2-7
D: TRBD1
CDR3: CASSETGRHEQYF
DNA: TGTGCCAGCAGTGAGACAGGGCGACACGAGCAGTACTTC

V: TRBV3-1/TRBV3-2
size: NA
J: TRBJ2-7
D: TRBD2
CDR3: CASSQTSAQTYEQYF
DNA: TGTGCCAGCAGCCAAACTAGCGCCCAGACCTACGAGCAGTACTTC

V: TRBV23-1
size: NA
J: TRBJ1-1
D: TRBD1
CDR3: CASSPQGRDREGWGTEAFF
DNA: TGCGCCAGCAGTCCACAGGGCCGGGACAGGGAGGGGTGGGGCACTGAAGCTTTCTTT

V: TRBV7-6
size: few
J: TRBJ1-2
D: NA
CDR3: CASSAVGGGGYTF
DNA: TGTGCCAGCAGCGCGGTCGGAGGAGGAGGCTACACCTTC

V: TRBV7-6
size: NA
J: TRBJ1-2
D: TRBD1
CDR3: CASSKTGGGGYTF
DNA: TGTGCCAGCAGCAAGACAGGGGGAGGGGGCTACACCTTC

V: TRBV7-9
size: NA
J: TRBJ2-3
D: NA
CDR3: CASSPTRPDTQYF
DNA: TGTGCCAGCAGCCCAACGAGGCCAGATACGCAGTATTTT

V: TRBV3-1/TRBV3-2
size: NA
J: TRBJ1-1
D: TRBD1
CDR3: CASSQAVLRDRERGTEAFF
DNA: TGTGCCAGCAGCCAAGCTGTCCTCCGGGACAGGGAGAGGGGGACTGAAGCTTTCTTT

V: TRBV10-1
size: NA
J: TRBJ2-5
D: NA
CDR3: CASADDRFPETQYF
DNA: TGCGCCAGCGCTGATGACAGGTTCCCAGAGACCCAGTACTTC